This T cell receptor (beta chain) was captured in a study of T cell responses to AZD1222 COVID-19 vaccine (dated by TCRdb to the early 2020s). Broadly, across the study: A total of over 230 trial participants underwent TCR sequencing, of whom approximately 200 had received two doses of AZD1222 and some 25 had received two doses of the MenACWY control vaccine. Enrollment into the trials was organized by age into subgroups of 18-55, 56-69 and 70-plus years, and those subgroups contained approximately 150, 30 and 60 TCR-sequenced participants, respectively.

This specimen's time point label, interpreted: about 28 days (+/-7) after the second vaccine dose. Because spike-specific TCR depth and breadth did not differ between the two schedules, AZD1222 recipients who got a second dose at roughly 4 weeks were pooled with those who got a second dose at roughly 12 weeks. Samples from vaccinated people were obtained from the UK trials COV001 and COV002, which included a single-blind randomized controlled phase 2/3 trial of AZD1222 (ChAdOx1 nCoV-19) in healthy adults. For TCRbeta chain sequencing, PBMC samples were collected from trial participants at day 0 and at day 28 after the second dose. In the case of this clone: This clone's antigen is unknown. No base qualities exist here, and no much larger clone lies one base off it.

What the authors observed across the whole study: Vaccine-associated CD4 TCRs spanned the whole spike protein, with dominant responses in regions 160-218 and 743-854. Most participants were white British and females outnumbered males, and the authors suggested that clonal diversity may have been underestimated. Spike-specific TCR breadth and depth rose significantly after two AZD1222 doses compared with day 0 and with MenACWY recipients. Because no day 14 peak-response samples were available, the repertoires could be characterized only after the peak T cell response. Reportedly, almost half of the unique spike-specific TCRs recognized epitopes lying outside the regions that are mutated in the B.1.351 and B.1.1.7 variants. Conclusions about previously exposed vaccinees were limited because only a handful of AZD1222 recipients were SARS-CoV-2 seropositive at baseline. In the small 56-69-year group, the increase in depth fell short of significance, most likely because of low power.

The CDR3 numbers 16 residues from cysteine through phenylalanine. Only the CDR3 part of the read is kept: 48 bases, read in frame from the first base. The germline ends are 18 bases apart after V is trimmed by 4 bases and J by 2 bases. The germline V gene (reference sequence) provides CDR1 SGHKS and CDR2 YYEKEE. The CDR3 regions of human TCRbeta chains were analyzed by immunosequencing. The study's own analysis went as follows. Repertoire TCRs were matched against a reference library of SARS-CoV-2-specific TCRs generated with the MIRA antigen-specificity platform. Breadth meant the fraction of unique TCRs that were SARS-CoV-2-associated, whereas depth meant the fraction of total T cells that were SARS-CoV-2-associated. Using the MIRA data, each spike-specific TCR was mapped to the spike region that the TCR reacts to and placed in a CD4 or CD8 class. Log10-transformed breadth and depth values were compared by one-way ANOVA with Sidak's multiple comparisons tests. TCRdb limited this immuneACCESS table to in-frame rearrangements with V and J called. A share of clones is missing; checked studies link under half to unresolved V genes, and the rest is unexplained. D and trimming were read from the DNA, whereas the V and J calls and clone size are those reported in that table. This sample holds tens of thousands of clones; approximately 87% were observed only once. Around 1.5% of the sample belongs to the ten largest clones.

The chain joins TRBV5-5 to TRBJ1-2; a tentative D call is TRBD1 (5 bases match). The sequence derives from an adult who received the AZD1222 COVID-19 vaccine. The sample in question was peripheral blood, obtained 28 days after the second AZD1222 dose. The CDR3 amino acid sequence is: CASSPTAWLSNYGYTF. The DNA sequence is given as TGTGCCAGCAGCCCGACAGCATGGTTGAGCAACTATGGCTACACCTTC.